The rows below give T cell receptor beta chains drawn from one sample of a study of T-cell reconstitution after alpha-beta-depleted transplantation in children. One entry per CDR3 protein, called by TCRdb with MiXCR from the PCR reads. The sample contains 250,000 to 400,000 distinct CDR3 sequences, approximately 20% of which appear only once. This sample comprised PBMCs, mostly from graft donor cells, obtained 180 days after TCRalphabeta/CD19-depleted stem cell transplant. All receptors derive from a male patient younger than 18 who had a stem cell transplant for acute lymphoblastic leukemia, so the T cells may come from the graft donor. Both conserved end residues are part of each CDR3. D genes are given only for firm matches. Part of the rows lack a size; the others show once, few, many or a class for expanded clones.

D gene	V gene	clone size	J gene	CDR3 protein	CDR3 DNA
TRBD1	TRBV20-1	NA	TRBJ2-7	CSASGGGSYEQYF	TGCAGTGCTTCAGGGGGCGGATCCTACGAGCAGTACTTC
TRBD2	TRBV7-3	few	TRBJ2-1	CASSLTSGNGNEQFF	TGTGCCAGCAGCTTAACTAGCGGGAACGGCAATGAGCAGTTCTTC
NA	TRBV4-1	many	TRBJ2-5	CASSQDPGLETQYF	TGCGCCAGCAGCCAAGATCCCGGGTTGGAGACCCAGTACTTC
NA	TRBV21-1	few	TRBJ1-6	CASSRCRGDNSPLHF	TGTGCCAGCAGCAGATGCCGGGGCGATAATTCACCCCTCCACTTT
TRBD1	TRBV4-2	few	TRBJ2-7	CASSPPGGGHEQYF	TGTGCCAGCAGCCCGCCAGGGGGCGGGCACGAGCAGTACTTC
NA	TRBV20-1	few	TRBJ2-1	CSAGGIYEQFF	TGCAGTGCTGGAGGGATTTATGAGCAGTTCTTC
TRBD1	TRBV15	NA	TRBJ2-7	CATRDRGREQYF	TGTGCCACCAGGGACAGGGGGCGCGAGCAGTACTTC
TRBD2	TRBV4-2	few	TRBJ2-7	CASSQTTSASSYEQYF	TGTGCCAGCAGCCAGACGACTAGCGCGAGCTCCTACGAGCAGTACTTC
TRBD1	TRBV5-1	NA	TRBJ1-2	CASSLRGQAPNYGYTF	TGCGCCAGCAGCTTGAGGGGACAGGCCCCTAACTATGGCTACACCTTC
TRBD1	TRBV6-5	few	TRBJ1-1	CASSSGQGNTEAFF	TGTGCCAGCAGTTCGGGACAGGGGAACACTGAAGCTTTCTTT
TRBD2	TRBV7-3	NA	TRBJ2-1	CASSFTSVNEQFF	TGTGCCAGCAGCTTTACTAGCGTCAATGAGCAGTTCTTC
NA	TRBV7-3	many	TRBJ2-3	CASSLPGTDTQYF	TGTGCCAGCAGCTTACCCGGGACAGATACGCAGTATTTT
TRBD1	TRBV7-3	few	TRBJ1-1	CASSGDRATITEAFF	TGTGCCAGCAGCGGTGACAGGGCTACAATCACTGAAGCTTTCTTT
NA	TRBV7-2	few	TRBJ2-1	CASSLAGVDAPPYNEQFF	TGTGCCAGCAGCTTAGCGGGAGTGGATGCCCCGCCATACAATGAGCAGTTCTTC
NA	TRBV20-1	few	TRBJ2-5	CSASRSQLETQYF	TGCAGTGCTAGCCGCTCTCAATTAGAGACCCAGTACTTC
NA	TRBV6-1	NA	TRBJ2-5	CASSVGVSATQETQYF	TGTGCCAGCAGTGTCGGAGTTAGCGCCACACAAGAGACCCAGTACTTC
NA	TRBV13	NA	TRBJ2-3	CASSHPWPEVATDTQYF	TGTGCCAGCAGTCACCCCTGGCCCGAGGTCGCCACAGATACGCAGTATTTT